The rows below give T cell receptor beta chains drawn from one sample of a study of blood T cell repertoires in COVID-19. Repertoires were generated with immunoSEQ multiplex PCR, while TCRdb's copy carries only in-frame clones and drops some. The sample consists of some 10,000 clones, around 89% of them appearing once. Input material: peripheral blood. These receptors were obtained from a human donor in a cohort sampled during active COVID-19. CDR3s include the opening cysteine and the closing phenylalanine or tryptophan. A D gene is named only where the DNA matches it firmly. The listing skips clone size in some rows; elsewhere it reads once, few, many or a size class.

V,J,size,D,DNA,CDR3
TRBV7-9,TRBJ2-7,once,TRBD1,TGTGCCAGCAGCGTACGACAGGGTGTTGACGAGCAGTACTTC,CASSVRQGVDEQYF
TRBV6-4,TRBJ2-2,once,-,TGTGCCAGCGCCCGTAGCGGCACCGGGGAGCTGTTTTTT,CASARSGTGELFF
TRBV10-3,TRBJ2-5,-,-,TGTGCCATCAGTGCGGTTGCAGGGTCCCACCGGACCCAGTACTTC,CAISAVAGSHRTQYF
TRBV5-4,TRBJ2-3,-,TRBD2,TGTGCCAGCAGCTTAGGCGGGGGTCCTAGGGATACGCAGTATTTT,CASSLGGGPRDTQYF
TRBV6-1,TRBJ2-3,-,-,TGTGCCAGCAGTGAAGGGGCATTGGCCCCCGATACGCAGTATTTT,CASSEGALAPDTQYF
TRBV18,TRBJ2-3,-,-,TGTGCCAGCTCATTCTCGGACAGCCCGCGCACACATACGCAGTATTTT,CASSFSDSPRTHTQYF
TRBV7-9,TRBJ2-2,once,TRBD1,TGTGCCAGCAGCGCCGACAGGGGTATGGGCACCGGGGAGCTGTTTTTT,CASSADRGMGTGELFF
TRBV2,TRBJ2-5,-,TRBD1,TGTGCCAGCAGCACCGGACAGGGGGCATCTGAGACCCAGTACTTC,CASSTGQGASETQYF
TRBV9,TRBJ1-2,-,TRBD1,TGTGCCAGCAGCGCCCGACAGGGGGCTGTTTATGGCTACACCTTC,CASSARQGAVYGYTF
TRBV5-4,TRBJ1-1,few,-,TGTGCCAGCCACCGTGGGGGGGACCCGAACACTGAAGCTTTCTTT,CASHRGGDPNTEAFF
TRBV6-2/TRBV6-3,TRBJ2-7,-,-,TGTGCCAGCAGTCCGCCGGGACTGAGGAGCAACGAGCAGTACTTC,CASSPPGLRSNEQYF
TRBV5-1,TRBJ2-3,once,-,TGCGCCAGCAGCTTGGCCGGGTTTCTTAAAGATACGCAGTATTTT,CASSLAGFLKDTQYF
TRBV18,TRBJ2-2,few,TRBD1,TGTGCCAGCTCACGACAGGGTCTCTCTAACACCGGGGAGCTGTTTTTT,CASSRQGLSNTGELFF
TRBV5-1,TRBJ1-4,-,-,TGCGCCAGCAGCTTGGGGCAGATTAATGAAAAACTGTTTTTT,CASSLGQINEKLFF
TRBV5-8,TRBJ1-5,-,-,TGTGCCAGCAGCTCACGGTCAGGGTCCCTCAATCAGCCCCAGCATTTT,CASSSRSGSLNQPQHF
TRBV13,TRBJ2-1,-,TRBD2,TGTGCCAGCAGCTTAGGCCTAGGTGCTAGCGGTTCTTACAATGAGCAGTTCTTC,CASSLGLGASGSYNEQFF
TRBV7-9,TRBJ1-1,once,-,TGTGCCAGCAGCGTCTCGTGGGGGGGCACTGAAGCTTTCTTT,CASSVSWGGTEAFF
TRBV27,TRBJ1-1,-,-,TGTGCCAGCAGTTACGGGGTAGCGAACACTGAAGCTTTCTTT,CASSYGVANTEAFF
TRBV7-6,TRBJ1-3,-,-,TGTGCCAGCAGCTTTGGGGGGGCTGACACCATATATTTT,CASSFGGADTIYF
TRBV5-6,TRBJ1-1,-,-,TGTGCCAGCAGCTTACGGGGTCCGGCTTTCTTT,CASSLRGPAFF
TRBV27,TRBJ1-4,-,-,TGTGCCAGCAGTCCCAGCGGTGCAACTAATGAAAAACTGTTTTTT,CASSPSGATNEKLFF
TRBV9,TRBJ1-2,-,TRBD1,TGTGCCAGCAGCGTAGAGGGCGGGGTGGCAGGGGGCCCAGCTTATGGCTACACCTTC,CASSVEGGVAGGPAYGYTF
TRBV2,TRBJ1-2,-,TRBD1,TGTGCCACCCAGGGACAGTTTTATGGCTACACCTTC,CATQGQFYGYTF
TRBV19,TRBJ1-3,-,-,TGTGCCAGTAGTATATCAGGGTCTGGAAACACCATATATTTT,CASSISGSGNTIYF
TRBV7-2,TRBJ1-1,-,TRBD1,TGTGCCAGCATCCGACAGGGATTGAACACTGAAGCTTTCTTT,CASIRQGLNTEAFF
TRBV29-1,TRBJ2-3,-,-,TGCAGCGTTCGGCAGGGGATGACAGATACGCAGTATTTT,CSVRQGMTDTQYF
TRBV5-6,TRBJ1-2,-,-,TGTGCCAGCAGCCTCCGGGGGTTAGCTAACTATGGCTACACCTTC,CASSLRGLANYGYTF
TRBV2,TRBJ2-7,-,TRBD2,TGTGCCAGCACCACAAGGCCTAGCGGGGGGGCCCACGAGCAGTACTTC,CASTTRPSGGAHEQYF
TRBV15,TRBJ1-6,once,-,TGTGCCACCAGCAGAGATCTGACGGGTAGCACCTATAATTCACCCCTCCACTTT,CATSRDLTGSTYNSPLHF
TRBV12-3/TRBV12-4,TRBJ1-2,-,-,TGTGCCAGCAGCCCAATCTATGGCTACACCTTC,CASSPIYGYTF
TRBV18,TRBJ1-6,-,TRBD1,TGTGCCAGCTCAGTGGACAGGGATCGATCACCCCTCCACTTT,CASSVDRDRSPLHF
TRBV11-2,TRBJ2-7,-,TRBD2,TGTGCCAGCAGCCCGGGACTAGTCACTGACGAGCAGTACTTC,CASSPGLVTDEQYF
TRBV29-1,TRBJ1-1,once,-,TGCAGCGCCAGGGAAACCATGAACACTGAAGCTTTCTTT,CSARETMNTEAFF
TRBV24-1,TRBJ2-3,-,TRBD2,TGTGCCACCAGTGATCGGGCTAGCGGGGGGAGGGCAGATACGCAGTATTTT,CATSDRASGGRADTQYF
TRBV5-1,TRBJ2-1,-,-,TGCGCCAGCAGCTTGGTTCGGAGCTCCTACAATGAGCAGTTCTTC,CASSLVRSSYNEQFF
TRBV2,TRBJ2-2,-,-,TGTGCCAGCACCGGGACATATAACACCGGGGAGCTGTTTTTT,CASTGTYNTGELFF
TRBV18,TRBJ1-2,-,-,TGTGCCAGCCGGATGACAGGTGCTAACTATGGCTACACCTTC,CASRMTGANYGYTF
TRBV27,TRBJ1-3,-,-,TGTGCCAGCAGTTTTGGGAGGGCCGGAAACACCATATATTTT,CASSFGRAGNTIYF
TRBV19,TRBJ2-3,-,TRBD1,TGTGCCAGTAGTATGGTCCAGGGGGGCACAGATACGCAGTATTTT,CASSMVQGGTDTQYF
TRBV7-3,TRBJ1-1,-,-,TGTGCCAGCAGCGCCTGGGAGGGCACTGAAGCTTTCTTT,CASSAWEGTEAFF
TRBV4-1,TRBJ2-7,-,-,TGCGCCAGCAGCCAAGATCTTTTGAGTGGGGGACTCGGATACGAGCAGTACTTC,CASSQDLLSGGLGYEQYF
TRBV5-1,TRBJ2-7,-,TRBD1,TGCGCCAGCAGACCCGGACAGGGGATATCCTACGAGCAGTACTTC,CASRPGQGISYEQYF
TRBV11-2,TRBJ2-5,-,-,TGTGCCAGCAGGTCCACTAGCCGCCAGACCCAGTACTTC,CASRSTSRQTQYF
TRBV11-3,TRBJ2-3,-,-,TGTGCCAGCAAACTAAATTTCCTAAGCACAGATACGCAGTATTTT,CASKLNFLSTDTQYF
TRBV9,TRBJ1-1,-,TRBD1,TGTGCCAGCAGCGTAACCGACAGGGGAGGGACTGAAGCTTTCTTT,CASSVTDRGGTEAFF
TRBV3-1/TRBV3-2,TRBJ1-6,-,TRBD1,TGTGCCAGCAGCCGCACTTTGGACAGGGTTAATTCACCCCTCCACTTT,CASSRTLDRVNSPLHF
TRBV27,TRBJ1-1,-,-,TGTGCCAGCAGTCCGACGTCTGCGAGCGCCAGACGCTCGAACACTGAAGCTTTCTTT,CASSPTSASARRSNTEAFF
TRBV3-1/TRBV3-2,TRBJ2-7,-,TRBD1,TGTGCCAGCAGCCCCGGACAGGGTTCCTACGAGCAGTACTTC,CASSPGQGSYEQYF
TRBV6-6,TRBJ2-7,-,-,TGTGCCAGTAGACGTCGGGACGAGCAGTACTTC,CASRRRDEQYF
TRBV7-9,TRBJ1-1,once,TRBD1,TGTGCCAGCGACCCAACAGGGGGCAGGGGCACTGAAGCTTTCTTT,CASDPTGGRGTEAFF
TRBV9,TRBJ2-7,-,-,TGTGCCAGCAGCGTAGGCGGGGATTTTAGCGAGCAGTACTTC,CASSVGGDFSEQYF
TRBV24-1,TRBJ1-5,-,TRBD1,TGTGCCACCAGTGCAGGGGGTGGCAATCAGCCCCAGCATTTT,CATSAGGGNQPQHF